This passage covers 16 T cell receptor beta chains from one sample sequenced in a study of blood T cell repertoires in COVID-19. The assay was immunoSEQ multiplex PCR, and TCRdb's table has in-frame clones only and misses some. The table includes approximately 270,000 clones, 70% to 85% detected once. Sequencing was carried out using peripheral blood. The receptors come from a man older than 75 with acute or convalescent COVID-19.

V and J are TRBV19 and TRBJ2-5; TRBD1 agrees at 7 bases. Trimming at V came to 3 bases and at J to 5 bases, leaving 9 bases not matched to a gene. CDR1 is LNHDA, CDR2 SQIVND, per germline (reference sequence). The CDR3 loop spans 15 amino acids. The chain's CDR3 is CASSINRGNLETQYF. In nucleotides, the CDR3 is TGTGCCAGTAGTATTAACAGGGGTAACTTGGAGACCCAGTACTTC.

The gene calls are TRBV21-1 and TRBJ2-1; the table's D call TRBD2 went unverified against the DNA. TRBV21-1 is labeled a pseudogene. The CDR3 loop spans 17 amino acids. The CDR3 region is CASSKWRTHLGYNEQFF. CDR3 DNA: TGTGCCAGCAGCAAATGGAGGACCCACCTCGGCTACAATGAGCAGTTCTTC.

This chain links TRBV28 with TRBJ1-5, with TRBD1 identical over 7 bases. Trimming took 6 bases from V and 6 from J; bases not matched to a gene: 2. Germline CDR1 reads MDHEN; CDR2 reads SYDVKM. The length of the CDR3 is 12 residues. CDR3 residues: CASRTGLQPQHF. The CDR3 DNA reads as TGTGCCAGCAGGACAGGGCTTCAGCCCCAGCATTTT.

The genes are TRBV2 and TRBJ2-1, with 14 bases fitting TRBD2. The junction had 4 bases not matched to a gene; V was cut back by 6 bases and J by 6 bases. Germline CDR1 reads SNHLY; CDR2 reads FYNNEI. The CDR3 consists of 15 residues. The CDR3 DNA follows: TGTGCCAGCAGGGTGGGACTAGCGGGGGTCAATGAGCAGTTCTTC. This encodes CASRVGLAGVNEQFF.

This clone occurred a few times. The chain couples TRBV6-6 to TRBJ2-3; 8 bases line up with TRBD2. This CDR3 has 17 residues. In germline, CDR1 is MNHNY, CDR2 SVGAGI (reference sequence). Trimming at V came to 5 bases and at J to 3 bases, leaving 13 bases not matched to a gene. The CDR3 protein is CASSPSGLGKGTDTQYF. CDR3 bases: TGTGCCAGCAGTCCATCGGGACTAGGGAAGGGGACAGATACGCAGTATTTT.

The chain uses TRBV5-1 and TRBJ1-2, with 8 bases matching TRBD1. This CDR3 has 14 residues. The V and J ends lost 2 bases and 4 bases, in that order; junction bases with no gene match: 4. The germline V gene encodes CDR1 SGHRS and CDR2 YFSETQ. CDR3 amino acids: CASSLDRGPYGYTF. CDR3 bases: TGCGCCAGCAGCTTAGACAGGGGCCCCTATGGCTACACCTTC.

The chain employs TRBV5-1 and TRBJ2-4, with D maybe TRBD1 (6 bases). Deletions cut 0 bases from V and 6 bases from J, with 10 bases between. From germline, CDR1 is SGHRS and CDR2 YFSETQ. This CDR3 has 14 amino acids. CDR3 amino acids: CASSLGDRLNIQYF. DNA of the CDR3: TGCGCCAGCAGCTTGGGTGACAGGTTAAACATTCAGTACTTC.

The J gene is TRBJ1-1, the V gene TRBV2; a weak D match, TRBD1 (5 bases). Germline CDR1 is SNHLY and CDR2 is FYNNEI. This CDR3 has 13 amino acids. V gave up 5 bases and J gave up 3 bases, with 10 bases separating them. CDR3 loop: CASSPQVDTEAFF. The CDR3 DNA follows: TGTGCCAGCAGTCCACAGGTGGACACTGAAGCTTTCTTT. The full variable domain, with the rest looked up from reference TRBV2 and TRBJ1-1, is EPEVTQTPSHQVTQMGQEVILRCVPISNHLYFYWYRQILGQKVEFLVSFYNNEISEKSEIFDDQFSVERPDGSNFTLKIRSTKLEDSAMYFCASSPQVDTEAFFGQGTRLTVV.

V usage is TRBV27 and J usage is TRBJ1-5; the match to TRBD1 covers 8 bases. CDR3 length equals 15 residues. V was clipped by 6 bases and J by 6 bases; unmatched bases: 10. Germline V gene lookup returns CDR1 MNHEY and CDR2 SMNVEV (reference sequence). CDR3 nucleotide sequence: TGTGCCAGCAGCCGCAGGGGGCTTATGGTTCAGCCCCAGCATTTT. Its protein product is CASSRRGLMVQPQHF.

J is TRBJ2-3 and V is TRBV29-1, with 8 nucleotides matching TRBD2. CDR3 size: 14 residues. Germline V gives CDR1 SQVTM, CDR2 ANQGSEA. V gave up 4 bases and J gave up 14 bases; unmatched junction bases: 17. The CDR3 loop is CSVGGTSGANKWYF. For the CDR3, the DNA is TGCAGCGTTGGGGGTACTAGCGGAGCGAACAAATGGTATTTT.

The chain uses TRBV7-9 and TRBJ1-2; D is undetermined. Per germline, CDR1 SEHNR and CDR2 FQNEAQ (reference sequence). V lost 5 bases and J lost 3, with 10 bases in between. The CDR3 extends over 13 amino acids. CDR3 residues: CASSLDGDYGYTF. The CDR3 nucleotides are TGTGCCAGCAGCCTAGACGGGGACTATGGCTACACCTTC.

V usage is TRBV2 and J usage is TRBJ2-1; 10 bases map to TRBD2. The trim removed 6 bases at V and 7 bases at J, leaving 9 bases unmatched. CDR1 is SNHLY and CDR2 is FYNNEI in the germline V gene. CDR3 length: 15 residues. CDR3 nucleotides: TGTGCCAGCAGGGGTAGACTAGCGGGCGGGAATGAGCAGTTCTTC. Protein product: CASRGRLAGGNEQFF.

CDR3 DNA: TGCGCCAGCAGCTTGGCCGGCACAGGCTTAGTGAACACTGAAGCTTTCTTT. Its translation is CASSLAGTGLVNTEAFF. V gene TRBV5-1 combines with J gene TRBJ1-1, with D perhaps matching TRBD1 (5 bases). The CDR3 has 17 amino acids. Trimming took off 0 bases at V and 0 bases at J, with 15 bases between the two ends. Germline CDR1 is SGHRS and CDR2 is YFSETQ.

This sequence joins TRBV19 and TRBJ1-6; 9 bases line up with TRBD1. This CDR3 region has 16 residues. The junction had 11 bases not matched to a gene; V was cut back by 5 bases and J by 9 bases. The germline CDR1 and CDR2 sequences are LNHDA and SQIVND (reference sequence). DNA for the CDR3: TGTGCCAGTAGTCCGGGGACAGGGATTGTCCTTTCACCCCTCCACTTT. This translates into CASSPGTGIVLSPLHF.

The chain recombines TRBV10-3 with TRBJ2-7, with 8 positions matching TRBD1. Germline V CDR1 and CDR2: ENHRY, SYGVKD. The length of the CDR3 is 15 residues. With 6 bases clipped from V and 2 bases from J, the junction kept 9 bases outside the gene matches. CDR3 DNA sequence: TGTGCCATCAGCCCCGAGACAGGGGTGACCTACGAGCAGTACTTC. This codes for CAISPETGVTYEQYF.

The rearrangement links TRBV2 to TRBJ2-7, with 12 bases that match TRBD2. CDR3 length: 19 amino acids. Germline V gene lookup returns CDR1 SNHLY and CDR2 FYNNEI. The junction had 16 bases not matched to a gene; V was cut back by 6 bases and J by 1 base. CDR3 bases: TGTGCCAGCAGAGGTGCCCCGGGACTAGCGGGTCTTAATTCCTACGAGCAGTACTTC. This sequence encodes CASRGAPGLAGLNSYEQYF. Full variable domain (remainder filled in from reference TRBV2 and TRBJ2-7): EPEVTQTPSHQVTQMGQEVILRCVPISNHLYFYWYRQILGQKVEFLVSFYNNEISEKSEIFDDQFSVERPDGSNFTLKIRSTKLEDSAMYFCASRGAPGLAGLNSYEQYFGPGTRLTVT.